This T cell receptor beta chain was found in a study of cytomegalovirus exposure and HLA in healthy donors. This table comes from immunoSEQ multiplex PCR, and its TCRdb copy is limited to in-frame clones, with some not included. Of about 64,000 clones in the sample, around 89% were seen once. The CDR3 has 14 residues. The V end lost 7 bases, the J end lost 4 bases, and 14 bases lay between the germline ends. Germline V gene data show CDR1 as SGHRS and CDR2 as YFSETQ. The V and J genes are TRBV5-1 and TRBJ2-2; D perhaps matches TRBD2 (7 bases). The sample was PBMCs. The source of this sequence is a woman between 18 and 30 years old in good health and CMV-seronegative. The CDR3 loop reads CASSKGGGTGELFF. The DNA for the CDR3 is TGCGCCAGCTCGAAGGGGGGGGGCACCGGGGAGCTGTTTTTT.